The 5 T cell receptor beta chains presented below share a single source sample, sequenced in a study of glioma-infiltrating T cells. The iRepertoire nested amplicon-rescue multiplex PCR amplified TCR alpha and beta CDR3s from RNA. TCRdb re-called the multiplex PCR reads with MiXCR, one entry per CDR3 protein. The sample records 150,000 to 200,000 distinct CDR3 sequences, about 40% being singletons. Specimen: glioma tissue, nonneoplastic brain tissue, or PBMCs (not recorded which). These receptors were collected from a human donor with low-grade glioma or glioblastoma, undergoing nonglioma brain surgery, or in good health (not recorded which).

This clonotype was detected many times. The rearrangement uses TRBV24-1 and TRBJ2-5, with 8 bases matching TRBD1. The germline V gene has CDR1 KGHDR and CDR2 SFDVKD. The junction had 4 bases not matched to a gene; V was cut back by 3 bases and J by 5 bases. CDR3 length: 14 amino acids. The CDR3 coding sequence is TGTGCCACCAGTGATGCCAGGGGGCAGGAGACCCAGTACTTC. This translates into CATSDARGQETQYF.

This clonotype was counted many times. The chain carries TRBV20-1 and TRBJ1-2, with 11 nucleotides matching TRBD1. This CDR3 comprises 14 residues. V shed 4 bases, J shed 4 bases, and the junction held 5 bases outside the gene matches. CDR1 is DFQATT, CDR2 SNEGSKA, per germline (reference sequence). CDR3 amino acids: CSAITGTGGYGYTF. Written as DNA, the CDR3 is TGCAGTGCTATTACCGGGACAGGGGGCTATGGCTACACCTTC.

On this clonotype: It may be a read error: a sequence one base away is much more abundant. The V call is TRBV28, the J call TRBJ2-1, with 16 bases aligning to TRBD2. Germline trimming cut 5 bases from V and 8 bases from J; bases unmatched to any gene: 6. The CDR3 totals 16 residues. Germline V CDR1 and CDR2: MDHEN, SYDVKM. The CDR3 protein is CASSELGLAGGDEQFF. CDR3 in DNA: TGTGCCAGCAGTGAATTGGGACTAGCGGGAGGGGATGAGCAGTTCTTC.

The rearrangement joins TRBV6-6 to TRBJ2-7, with a possible D match to TRBD2 (5 bases). Germline CDR1 is MNHNY and CDR2 is SVGAGI (reference sequence). V dropped 6 bases and J dropped 2 bases, with 14 bases sitting between them. This CDR3 region has 14 residues. The CDR3 here is CASSQRVGTYEQYF. CDR3 nucleotides: TGTGCCAGCAGCCAGCGCGTCGGGACCTACGAGCAGTACTTC.

This clonotype was observed a handful of times. The chain has TRBV2 and TRBJ2-7, with D possibly matching TRBD2 (6 bases). Per germline, CDR1 SNHLY and CDR2 FYNNEI. The CDR3 is 14 amino acids. The ends were cut back, 8 bases at V and 2 bases at J, with 16 bases in the middle. Here the CDR3 reads CASVDGTWAYEQYF. CDR3 DNA: TGTGCCAGCGTAGACGGGACTTGGGCCTACGAGCAGTACTTC.